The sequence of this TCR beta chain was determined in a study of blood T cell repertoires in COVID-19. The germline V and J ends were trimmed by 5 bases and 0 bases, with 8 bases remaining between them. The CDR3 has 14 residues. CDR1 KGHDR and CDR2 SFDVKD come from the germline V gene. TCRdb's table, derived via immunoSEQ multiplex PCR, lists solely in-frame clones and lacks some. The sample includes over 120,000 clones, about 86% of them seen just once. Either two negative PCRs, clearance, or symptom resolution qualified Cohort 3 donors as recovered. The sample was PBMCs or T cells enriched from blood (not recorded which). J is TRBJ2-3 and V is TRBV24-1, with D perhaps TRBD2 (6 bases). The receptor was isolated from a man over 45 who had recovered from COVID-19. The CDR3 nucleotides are TGTGCCACCAGTGGCAGCGGGAGCACAGATACGCAGTATTTT. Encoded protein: CATSGSGSTDTQYF.